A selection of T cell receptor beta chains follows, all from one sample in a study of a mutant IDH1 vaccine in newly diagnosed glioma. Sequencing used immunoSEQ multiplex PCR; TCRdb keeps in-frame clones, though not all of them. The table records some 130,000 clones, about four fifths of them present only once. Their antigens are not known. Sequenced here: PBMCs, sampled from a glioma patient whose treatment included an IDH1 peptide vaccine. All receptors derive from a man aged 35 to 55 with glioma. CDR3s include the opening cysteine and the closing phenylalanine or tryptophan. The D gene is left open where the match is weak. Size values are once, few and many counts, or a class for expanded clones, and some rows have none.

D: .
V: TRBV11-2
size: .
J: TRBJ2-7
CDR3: CASSAGTGFYEQYF
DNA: TGTGCCAGCAGCGCCGGGACGGGATTCTACGAGCAGTACTTC

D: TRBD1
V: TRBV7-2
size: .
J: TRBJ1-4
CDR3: CASSLDRANEKLFF
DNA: TGTGCCAGCAGCTTGGACAGGGCAAATGAAAAACTGTTTTTT

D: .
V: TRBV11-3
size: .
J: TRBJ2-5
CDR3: CASSLGDQGIQETQYF
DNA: TGTGCCAGCAGCTTAGGGGATCAGGGTATCCAAGAGACCCAGTACTTC

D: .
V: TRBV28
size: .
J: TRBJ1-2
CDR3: CASGGGAVNGYTF
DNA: TGTGCCAGCGGCGGGGGGGCAGTTAATGGCTACACCTTC

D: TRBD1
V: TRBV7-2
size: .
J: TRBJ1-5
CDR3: CASSRDRASQPQHF
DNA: TGTGCCAGCAGCCGGGACAGGGCCTCTCAGCCCCAGCATTTT

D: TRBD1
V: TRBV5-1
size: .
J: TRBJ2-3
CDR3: CASSLTGASTDTQYF
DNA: TGCGCCAGCAGCTTGACAGGGGCTAGCACAGATACGCAGTATTTT

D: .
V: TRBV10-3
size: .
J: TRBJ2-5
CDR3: CAISEEGGETQYF
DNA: TGTGCCATCAGTGAAGAGGGCGGCGAGACCCAGTACTTC

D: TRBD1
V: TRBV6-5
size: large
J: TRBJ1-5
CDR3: CASSRGQGHQPQHF
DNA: TGTGCCAGCAGCAGGGGACAGGGACATCAGCCCCAGCATTTT

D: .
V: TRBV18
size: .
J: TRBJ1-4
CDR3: CASSSGGREKLFF
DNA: TGTGCCAGCTCATCCGGAGGGAGAGAAAAACTGTTTTTT

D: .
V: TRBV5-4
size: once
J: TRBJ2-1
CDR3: CASSLVVQEQFF
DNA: TGTGCCAGCAGCTTGGTCGTGCAGGAGCAGTTCTTC

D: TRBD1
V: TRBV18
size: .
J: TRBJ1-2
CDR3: CASRTGPNYGYTF
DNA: TGTGCCAGCCGGACAGGCCCTAACTATGGCTACACCTTC

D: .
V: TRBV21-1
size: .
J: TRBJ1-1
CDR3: CASSTAKHTEAFF
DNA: TGTGCCAGCAGCACCGCTAAGCACACTGAAGCTTTCTTT

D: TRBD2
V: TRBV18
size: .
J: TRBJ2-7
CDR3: CASSPLPSISGGFHEQYF
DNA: TGTGCCAGCTCACCACTCCCCTCGATTAGCGGGGGGTTCCACGAGCAGTACTTC

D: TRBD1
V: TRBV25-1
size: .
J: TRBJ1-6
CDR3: CASTANRGLGNSPLHF
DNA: TGTGCCAGTACCGCTAACAGGGGGCTCGGGAATTCACCCCTCCACTTT

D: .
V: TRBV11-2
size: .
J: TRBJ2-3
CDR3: CASSLDRVDTQYF
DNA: TGTGCCAGCAGCTTAGACAGGGTCGATACGCAGTATTTT

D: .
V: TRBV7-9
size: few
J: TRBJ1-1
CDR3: CASSLAQGLNTEAFF
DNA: TGTGCCAGCAGCTTAGCGCAGGGCCTGAACACTGAAGCTTTCTTT

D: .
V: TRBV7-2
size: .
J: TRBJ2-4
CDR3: CASSLVEAANVRRNIQYF
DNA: TGTGCCAGCAGCTTAGTCGAGGCAGCAAACGTTCGTAGAAACATTCAGTACTTC

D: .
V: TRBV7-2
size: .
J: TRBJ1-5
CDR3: CASSENSGNQPQHF
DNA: TGTGCCAGCAGCGAGAACAGCGGTAATCAGCCCCAGCATTTT

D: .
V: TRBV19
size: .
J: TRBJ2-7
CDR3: CASSPPGVREEQYF
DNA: TGTGCCAGTAGCCCCCCCGGGGTAAGGGAAGAGCAGTACTTC

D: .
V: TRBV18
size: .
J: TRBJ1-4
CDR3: CASSQTTGSSATNEKLFF
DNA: TGTGCCAGCTCCCAGACTACTGGCAGTTCAGCAACTAATGAAAAACTGTTTTTT

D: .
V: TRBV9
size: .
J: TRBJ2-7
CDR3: CASSVVPGGAEQYF
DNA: TGTGCCAGCAGCGTAGTGCCGGGCGGGGCCGAGCAGTACTTC

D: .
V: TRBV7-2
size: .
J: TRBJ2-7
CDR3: CASSLLASSYEQYF
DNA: TGTGCCAGCAGCTTATTAGCGTCTTCCTACGAGCAGTACTTC

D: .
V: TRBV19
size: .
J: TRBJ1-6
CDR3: CASSIETDYSPLHF
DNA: TGTGCCAGTAGTATCGAGACAGACTATTCACCCCTCCACTTT

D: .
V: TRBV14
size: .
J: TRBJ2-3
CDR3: CASSVTGDTQYF
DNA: TGTGCCAGCAGCGTTACAGGGGATACGCAGTATTTT

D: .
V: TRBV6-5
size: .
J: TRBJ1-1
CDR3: CASSYPVGMNTEAFF
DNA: TGTGCCAGCAGTTACCCGGTGGGCATGAACACTGAAGCTTTCTTT

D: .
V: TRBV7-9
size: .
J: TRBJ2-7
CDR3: CASSLDRRTYEQYF
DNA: TGTGCCAGCAGCTTAGACAGACGGACCTACGAGCAGTACTTC

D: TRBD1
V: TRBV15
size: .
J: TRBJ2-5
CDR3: CATSRRTGTGGETQYF
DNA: TGTGCCACCAGCAGAAGAACCGGGACAGGGGGTGAGACCCAGTACTTC

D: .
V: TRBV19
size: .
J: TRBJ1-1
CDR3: CASSILLPGPNTEAFF
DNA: TGTGCCAGTAGTATTTTACTCCCGGGACCAAACACTGAAGCTTTCTTT

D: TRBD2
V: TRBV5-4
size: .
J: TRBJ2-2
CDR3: CASSSVRGDTGELFF
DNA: TGTGCCAGCAGCTCGGTCCGGGGGGACACCGGGGAGCTGTTTTTT

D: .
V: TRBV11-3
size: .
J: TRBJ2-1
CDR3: CASSLNAVKEQFF
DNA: TGTGCCAGCAGCTTAAATGCGGTAAAGGAGCAGTTCTTC

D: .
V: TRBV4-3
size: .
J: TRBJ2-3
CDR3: CASSPEGLAGTVTDTQYF
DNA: TGCGCCAGCAGCCCAGAAGGTTTAGCCGGGACGGTCACAGATACGCAGTATTTT

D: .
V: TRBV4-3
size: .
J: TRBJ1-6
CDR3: CASSQDLTGDYISLHF
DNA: TGCGCCAGCAGCCAAGATCTGACAGGAGATTACATATCCCTCCACTTT

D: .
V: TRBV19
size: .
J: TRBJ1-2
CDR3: CASSIDLGSYGYTF
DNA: TGTGCCAGTAGTATAGATCTGGGCAGCTATGGCTACACCTTC

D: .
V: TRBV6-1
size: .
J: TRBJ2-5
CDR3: CASVPQGGRETQYF
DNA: TGTGCCAGCGTCCCTCAGGGGGGGCGAGAGACCCAGTACTTC